This T cell receptor beta chain was profiled in a study of T cell changes during pregnancy in multiple sclerosis. The assay was immunoSEQ multiplex PCR, and TCRdb's table has in-frame clones only and misses some. In the table there are around 44,000 clones, around 92% of which are singletons. The CDR3 covers 16 residues. J lost 9 bases, V lost 3 bases, and 14 bases had no gene match. CDR1 is MGHRA, CDR2 YSYEKL, per germline. The V call is TRBV4-1, the J call TRBJ2-1, with 7 bases matching TRBD2. The sequencing sample was made of peripheral blood. This TCR was sampled from a female donor with multiple sclerosis, enrolled in a pregnancy study. In DNA, the CDR3 is TGCGCCAGCAGCCAGCTCCCTAGCGGCCCCCTGAGTGAGCAGTTCTTC. It is translated as CASSQLPSGPLSEQFF.